This note documents a single T cell receptor beta chain sequence. Germline CDR1 SGDLS, CDR2 YYNGEE. CDR3 size: 13 residues. The V end lost 3 bases, the J end lost 1 base, and 7 bases lay between the germline ends. This record belongs to a study of blood T cell repertoires in COVID-19. Study-wide context: Donors in the United States, Italy and Spain gave samples during acute or convalescent COVID-19. T cells, B-cell-depleted T cells, or PBMCs supplied cDNA or gDNA.

The authors' processing: Quantification of nucleated cells was approximated via reference gene primer amplification. The assay was immunoSEQ multiplex PCR, and TCRdb's table has in-frame clones only and misses some. That table is the source of V, J and clone size, and D and trimming were worked out from the DNA. The repertoire holds about 140,000 clones, with approximately 83% as singletons. The sequenced sample consisted of peripheral blood. The chain combines TRBV9 with TRBJ1-1; no reliable D call. The receptor comes from a woman aged 55-69 years with acute or convalescent COVID-19. This CDR3 reads CASSAPQNTEAFF. The CDR3 DNA sequence: TGTGCCAGCAGCGCCCCACAGAACACTGAAGCTTTCTTT.